These 24 T cell receptor beta chains were all obtained from the same sample, sequenced in a study of T cell responses to AZD1222 COVID-19 vaccine. Generated by immunoSEQ multiplex PCR, the TCRdb table keeps only in-frame clones and is missing some. The table shows under 150,000 clones, with almost 95% occurring only once. The material was peripheral blood, obtained 28 days after the second AZD1222 dose. The receptors were sampled from an adult who received the AZD1222 COVID-19 vaccine.

This chain connects TRBV18 to TRBJ2-7; weak D call: TRBD2 (6 bases). From germline, CDR1 is KGHSH and CDR2 LQKENI. The CDR3 is 14 amino acids. Trimming stripped 3 bases from V and 6 bases from J, with 15 bases between. The CDR3 sequence: CASSPSSPEGEQYV. The DNA for the CDR3 is TGTGCCAGCTCACCCTCAAGTCCGGAGGGCGAGCAGTACGTC.

The chain links TRBV9 to TRBJ2-1; D might be TRBD1 or TRBD2, each matching 7 bases. This CDR3 comprises 12 residues. V was clipped by 3 bases and J by 9 bases, with 10 bases between them. CDR1 is SGDLS and CDR2 is YYNGEE in the germline V gene. CDR3: CASSGRGGEQFF. The CDR3 nucleotides read TGTGCCAGCAGCGGCAGGGGGGGTGAGCAGTTCTTC.

The V gene is TRBV7-6, the J gene TRBJ2-2; D is undetermined. In germline, CDR1 is SGHVS, CDR2 FNYEAQ. The ends were cut back, 1 base at V and 3 bases at J, with 3 bases in the middle. The CDR3 is 13 amino acids. CDR3 region: CASSLGYTGELFF. CDR3 in DNA: TGTGCCAGCAGCTTAGGGTACACCGGGGAGCTGTTTTTT. The full variable domain, its missing parts supplied by reference TRBV7-6 and TRBJ2-2, is GAGVSQSPRYKVTKRGQDVALRCDPISGHVSLYWYRQALGQGPEFLTYFNYEAQQDKSGLPNDRFSAERPEGSISTLTIQRTEQRDSAMYRCASSLGYTGELFFGEGSRLTVL.

CDR3: CASSARDRGPYEQYF. The CDR3, as DNA: TGTGCCAGCAGCGCCCGGGACAGGGGGCCCTACGAGCAGTACTTC. V usage is TRBV7-9 and J usage is TRBJ2-7; 12 nucleotides agree with TRBD1. The CDR3 runs to 15 residues. Germline CDR1 SEHNR, CDR2 FQNEAQ (reference sequence). V dropped 5 bases and J dropped 2; count of bases not matched to a gene: 4.

V is TRBV28 and J is TRBJ2-2; D remains ambiguous. The germline V and J ends were trimmed by 5 bases and 2 bases, with 15 bases remaining between them. Germline assignment: CDR1 MDHEN and CDR2 SYDVKM. The CDR3 is 16 amino acids. The CDR3 here is CASSAVDRINTGELFF. The CDR3 DNA is TGTGCCAGCAGTGCGGTTGATAGGATCAACACCGGGGAGCTGTTTTTT.

The chain recombines TRBV27 with TRBJ2-3; TRBD2 aligns across 10 bases. The CDR3 sequence is 15 residues long. Trimming cost V 2 bases and J 1 base; bases outside gene matches: 0. Germline CDR1 and CDR2: MNHEY and SMNVEV (reference sequence). CDR3 nucleotide sequence: TGTGCCAGCAGTTTAGGGACTAGCGGCACAGATACGCAGTATTTT. Amino acids: CASSLGTSGTDTQYF.

This chain uses TRBV10-3 with TRBJ1-1, with 9 positions matching TRBD1. Germline CDR1 reads ENHRY; CDR2 reads SYGVKD. The CDR3 spans 16 residues. Trimming removed 0 bases from V and 4 bases from J; junction bases left unmatched: 6. Here the CDR3 reads CAISESPGTGTTEAFF. Here the CDR3 DNA reads TGTGCCATCAGTGAGTCCCCCGGGACAGGGACCACTGAAGCTTTCTTT.

The chain combines TRBV19 with TRBJ2-3; D unresolved. The CDR3 contains 11 residues. Germline CDR1 is LNHDA and CDR2 is SQIVND (reference sequence). V lost 3 bases, J lost 5 bases, and 3 bases lay in between. The CDR3 region has the DNA TGTGCCAGTAGTATGGGAGATACGCAGTATTTT. This gives the protein CASSMGDTQYF.

The genes are TRBV28 and TRBJ1-5; unclear D gene. This CDR3 has 13 residues. With 6 bases removed from V and 6 bases from J, the gap between germline ends came to 12 bases. The germline CDR1 and CDR2 sequences are MDHEN and SYDVKM. The CDR3: CASSARRGQPQHF. CDR3 in DNA: TGTGCCAGCAGCGCTCGCCGAGGTCAGCCCCAGCATTTT. The full variable domain, completed using reference TRBV28 and TRBJ1-5, is DVKVTQSSRYLVKRTGEKVFLECVQDMDHENMFWYRQDPGLGLRLIYFSYDVKMKEKGDIPEGYSVSREKKERFSLILESASTNQTSMYLCASSARRGQPQHFGDGTRLSIL.

The gene calls are TRBV6-5 and TRBJ1-2; D may be TRBD1 (5 bases). The CDR3 has 15 amino acids. Germline assignment: CDR1 MNHEY and CDR2 SVGAGI. V lost 6 bases and J lost 0, with 14 bases in between. The CDR3 loop reads CASSRDGISNYGYTF. DNA of the CDR3: TGTGCCAGCAGCCGGGACGGAATCTCTAACTATGGCTACACCTTC.

This chain joins TRBV5-5 and TRBJ1-1; unclear D gene. Germline V lookup: CDR1 SGHKS, CDR2 YYEKEE (reference sequence). This CDR3 spans 14 amino acids. Deletions cut 2 bases from V and 3 bases from J, with 11 bases between. CDR3 DNA: TGTGCCAGCAGCTTAGTAGTCGGCGACACTGAAGCTTTCTTT. Translation gives CASSLVVGDTEAFF.

The V call is TRBV13, the J call TRBJ1-1, with 7 bases identical to TRBD1. The CDR3 spans 13 residues. The ends lost 6 bases at V and 5 bases at J; junction bases unmatched: 6. Germline loops: CDR1 PRHDT, CDR2 FYEKMQ (reference sequence). CDR3 bases: TGTGCCAGCAGTTATACAGGGGAGACTGAAGCTTTCTTT. Translated, it gives CASSYTGETEAFF.

The chain has TRBV30 and TRBJ2-5; tentative D call: TRBD2 (6 bases). The germline CDR1 and CDR2 sequences are GTSNPN and SVGIG (reference sequence). V dropped 2 bases and J dropped 5 bases, with 18 bases sitting between them. CDR3 length: 15 amino acids. CDR3 residues: CAWSYWGEVDETQYF. In DNA form, the CDR3 reads TGTGCCTGGAGTTATTGGGGGGAGGTGGACGAGACCCAGTACTTC.

Here the CDR3 reads CASSLLAGQGVTEAFF. In nucleotides, the CDR3 is TGTGCCAGCAGCTTGTTGGCAGGACAGGGGGTCACTGAAGCTTTCTTT. The V and J genes are TRBV5-5 and TRBJ1-1, with 10 bases identical to TRBD1. V gave up 1 base and J gave up 4 bases; unmatched junction bases: 7. There are 16 residues in the CDR3. Germline V lookup: CDR1 SGHKS, CDR2 YYEKEE (reference sequence).

The chain employs TRBV4-1 and TRBJ2-6; TRBD2 agrees at 10 bases. The J segment lost 0 bases and the V segment lost 0 bases, leaving 8 bases of the junction unmatched. This CDR3 has 20 residues. Germline V lookup: CDR1 MGHRA, CDR2 YSYEKL. The CDR3 coding sequence is TGCGCCAGCAGCCAAGATAATCAACTAGCGGGGAGCTCTGGGGCCAACGTCCTGACTTTC. This encodes CASSQDNQLAGSSGANVLTF.

The chain has TRBV19 and TRBJ1-2; D not certain. The germline V gene has CDR1 LNHDA and CDR2 SQIVND (reference sequence). The ends were cut back, 3 bases at V and 3 bases at J, with 14 bases in the middle. This CDR3 spans 15 amino acids. The CDR3 protein is CASSMHEVSDYGYTF. The CDR3 coding sequence is TGTGCCAGTAGTATGCACGAGGTATCGGACTATGGCTACACCTTC.

This chain connects TRBV7-2 to TRBJ1-4, with D perhaps matching TRBD1 (5 bases). The CDR3 length is 15 residues. Germline V gene sequence: CDR1 SGHTA, CDR2 FQGNSA. Trimming shortened V by 6 bases and J by 4 bases, and 15 bases separated the two germline ends. The CDR3 nucleotides are TGTGCCAGCAGAAAAGGCCGGGACTATAATGAAAAACTGTTTTTT. Its translation: CASRKGRDYNEKLFF.

The chain employs TRBV7-8 and TRBJ1-5; D is undetermined. V was clipped by 5 bases and J by 9 bases, with 14 bases between them. The CDR3 is 13 residues long. Germline values: CDR1 SGHVS, CDR2 FQNEAQ. CDR3 in amino acids: CASSTRQLRPQHF. CDR3 coding DNA: TGTGCCAGCAGCACCAGACAATTACGGCCCCAGCATTTT.

The V call is TRBV5-1, the J call TRBJ2-7; unclear D gene. Germline V gene sequence: CDR1 SGHRS, CDR2 YFSETQ. The CDR3 length is 16 residues. V lost 0 bases to trimming and J lost 3 bases, with 16 bases between them. CDR3 nucleotides: TGCGCCAGCAGCTTGGAGCCCCCCCGGTCGTACTACGAGCAGTACTTC. Protein product: CASSLEPPRSYYEQYF. Filled out from reference TRBV5-1 and TRBJ2-7, the complete variable domain reads KAGVTQTPRYLIKTRGQQVTLSCSPISGHRSVSWYQQTPGQGLQFLFEYFSETQRNKGNFPGRFSGRQFSNSRSEMNVSTLELGDSALYLCASSLEPPRSYYEQYFGPGTRLTVT.

CDR3 nucleotides: TGTGCCAGCTCACCTTCTCAGGACAGTGTCTATGGCTACACCTTC. As protein: CASSPSQDSVYGYTF. The chain combines TRBV18 with TRBJ1-2; maybe TRBD1 (6 bases). This CDR3 region has 15 residues. V was shortened by 3 bases and J by 4 bases, with 15 bases between the two germline ends. Germline lookup yields CDR1 KGHSH and CDR2 LQKENI. Combining the CDR3 with reference TRBV18 and TRBJ1-2 gives the whole variable domain NAGVMQNPRHLVRRRGQEARLRCSPMKGHSHVYWYRQLPEEGLKFMVYLQKENIIDESGMPKERFSAEFPKEGPSILRIQQVVRGDSAAYFCASSPSQDSVYGYTFGSGTRLTVV.

This sequence joins TRBV5-1 and TRBJ1-1; 7 nucleotides align to TRBD1. Trimming cost V 7 bases and J 7 bases; bases outside gene matches: 10. The CDR3 extends over 13 amino acids. CDR1 and CDR2 from the germline V gene are SGHRS and YFSETQ. CDR3 in DNA: TGCGCCAGCTCCCAAGGGGGCTCGGGTGAAGCTTTCTTT. Translating it yields CASSQGGSGEAFF.

The V call is TRBV3-1 (or the pseudogene TRBV3-2), the J call TRBJ2-7; D ambiguous. The germline V gene encodes CDR1 LGHDT and CDR2 YNNKEL (reference sequence). V lost 2 bases, J lost 2 bases, and 4 bases lay in between. CDR3 length: 12 amino acids. For the CDR3, the DNA is TGTGCCAGCAGCCAAATACCCTACGAGCAGTACTTC. Translated: CASSQIPYEQYF.

This chain joins TRBV6-2 or TRBV6-3 and TRBJ2-5; 8 bases agree with TRBD2. Germline assignment: CDR1 MNHEY and CDR2 SVGEGT. The CDR3 loop spans 15 amino acids. J was trimmed by 4 bases and V by 2 bases; bases with no gene match: 6. For the CDR3, the DNA is TGTGCCAGCAGTTACGGGCGGGGGGCCATAGAGACCCAGTACTTC. Its translation is CASSYGRGAIETQYF.

This sequence joins TRBV7-2 and TRBJ2-5; no definite D call. Germline CDR1 is SGHTA and CDR2 is FQGNSA. This CDR3 region has 14 residues. V lost 2 bases, J lost 2 bases, and 9 bases lay in between. The CDR3 coding sequence is TGTGCCAGCAGCTTAAAGCATGGACAAGAGACCCAGTACTTC. Its translation is CASSLKHGQETQYF.